This TCR beta chain came from a study of T cells after posttransplantation cyclophosphamide. Sequencing used immunoSEQ multiplex PCR; TCRdb keeps in-frame clones, though not all of them. The profile covers approximately 17,000 clones, none occurring a single time. V gave up 4 bases and J gave up 7 bases, with 18 bases separating them. The CDR3 length is 15 residues. CDR1 and CDR2 (germline): SGHRS, YFSETQ. Cyclophosphamide on days +3 and +4 followed busulfan-fludarabine conditioning and a marrow graft. Study-wide findings and caveats: Later blood repertoires were often dominated by clones from the donor CD8+ memory compartment.

This clone showed up many times. The antigen is unknown. The sequencing used PBMCs, collected after allogeneic stem cell transplant with posttransplant cyclophosphamide. This TCR derives from a female patient in her 30s who received an allogeneic stem cell transplant from a related donor, was CMV-positive, and had no GVHD. A subset of T cells may come from the graft donor. V usage is TRBV5-1 and J usage is TRBJ2-1; a weak D match, TRBD2 (6 bases). CDR3 loop: CASSVGTSRTNEQFF. DNA of the CDR3: TGCGCCAGCAGCGTAGGGACTTCCCGGACTAATGAGCAGTTCTTC.